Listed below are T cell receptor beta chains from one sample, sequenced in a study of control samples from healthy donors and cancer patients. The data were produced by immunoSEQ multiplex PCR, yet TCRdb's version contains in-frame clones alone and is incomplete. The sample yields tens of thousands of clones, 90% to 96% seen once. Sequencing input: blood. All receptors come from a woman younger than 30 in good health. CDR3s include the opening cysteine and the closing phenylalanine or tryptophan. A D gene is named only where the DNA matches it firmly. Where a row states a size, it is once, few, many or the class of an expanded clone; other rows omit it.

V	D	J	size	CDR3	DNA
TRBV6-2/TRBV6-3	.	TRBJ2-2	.	CASSYSATGELFF	TGTGCCAGCAGTTACTCGGCCACCGGGGAGCTGTTTTTT
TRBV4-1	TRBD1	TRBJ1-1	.	CASSPWTGASNTEAFF	TGCGCCAGCAGCCCCTGGACAGGGGCTTCGAACACTGAAGCTTTCTTT
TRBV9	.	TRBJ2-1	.	CASSVLAAENNEQFF	TGTGCCAGCAGCGTGCTCGCGGCAGAGAACAATGAGCAGTTCTTC
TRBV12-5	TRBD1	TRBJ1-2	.	CASGLGTGGYGYTF	TGTGCTAGTGGTTTGGGGACAGGGGGCTATGGCTACACCTTC
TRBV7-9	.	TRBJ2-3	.	CASSLAIRTDTQYF	TGTGCCAGCAGCTTAGCGATCCGCACAGATACGCAGTATTTT
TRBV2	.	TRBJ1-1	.	CASSVLYTEAFF	TGTGCCAGCAGTGTCCTATACACTGAAGCTTTCTTT
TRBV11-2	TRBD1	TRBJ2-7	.	CASSLNDRDSSYEQYF	TGTGCCAGCAGCCTCAATGACAGGGATTCATCCTACGAGCAGTACTTC
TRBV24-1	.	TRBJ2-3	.	CATSDLWADTQYF	TGTGCCACCAGTGATTTGTGGGCGGATACGCAGTATTTT
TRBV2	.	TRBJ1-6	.	CASSGSRSSYNSPLHF	TGTGCCAGCAGTGGATCGAGGAGCTCCTATAATTCACCCCTCCACTTT
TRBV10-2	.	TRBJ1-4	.	CASSESGYRLNEKLFF	TGCGCCAGCAGTGAGTCCGGGTACAGATTAAATGAAAAACTGTTTTTT
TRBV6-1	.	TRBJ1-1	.	CASSEALSSSNTEAFF	TGTGCCAGCAGTGAAGCGCTTTCCTCCTCGAACACTGAAGCTTTCTTT
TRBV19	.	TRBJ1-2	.	CASSDSGVGDYGYTF	TGTGCCAGTAGTGACTCGGGGGTGGGCGACTATGGCTACACCTTC
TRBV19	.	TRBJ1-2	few	CASNFRGRGLDYGYTF	TGTGCCAGTAATTTCCGAGGACGGGGATTGGACTATGGCTACACCTTC
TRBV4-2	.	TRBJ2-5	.	CASGSSGDQETQYF	TGTGCCAGCGGTTCTTCGGGTGACCAAGAGACCCAGTACTTC
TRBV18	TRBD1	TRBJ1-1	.	CASSLQGAQAEAFF	TGTGCCAGCTCGCTCCAGGGGGCGCAGGCTGAAGCTTTCTTT
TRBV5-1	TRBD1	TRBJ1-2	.	CASSLNLGTGGDGYTF	TGCGCCAGCAGCTTGAACCTGGGGACAGGGGGCGATGGCTACACCTTC
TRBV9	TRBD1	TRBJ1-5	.	CASSQAGGSNQPQHF	TGTGCCAGCAGCCAGGCAGGGGGTAGCAATCAGCCCCAGCATTTT
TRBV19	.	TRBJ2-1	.	CASSLRPVSSYNEQFF	TGTGCCAGTAGTCTCCGACCGGTTTCGTCCTACAATGAGCAGTTCTTC
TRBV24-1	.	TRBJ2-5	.	CATSEDGFKETQYF	TGTGCCACCAGTGAGGACGGATTCAAGGAGACCCAGTACTTC
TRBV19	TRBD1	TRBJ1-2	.	CASSPEGQNGYTF	TGTGCCAGTAGTCCGGAGGGACAGAATGGCTACACCTTC
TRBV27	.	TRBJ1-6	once	CASSFGRGIGTPLHF	TGTGCCAGCAGTTTCGGGCGGGGGATCGGAACACCCCTCCACTTT
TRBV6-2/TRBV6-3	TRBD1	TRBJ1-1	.	CASRYTGTVYAFF	TGTGCCAGCAGATACACCGGGACAGTTTATGCTTTCTTT
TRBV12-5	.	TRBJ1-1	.	CASGLVQSEAFF	TGTGCTAGTGGTTTGGTACAGTCTGAAGCTTTCTTT
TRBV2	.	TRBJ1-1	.	CASSKEEGTEAFF	TGTGCCAGCAGCAAAGAGGAGGGAACTGAAGCTTTCTTT
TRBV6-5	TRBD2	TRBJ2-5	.	CASTRGETQYF	TGTGCCAGCACGCGGGGGGAGACCCAGTACTTC
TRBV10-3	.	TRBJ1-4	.	CAISEFATNEKLFF	TGTGCCATCAGTGAATTTGCAACTAATGAAAAACTGTTTTTT
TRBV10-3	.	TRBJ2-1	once	CAISEGAVNNEQFF	TGTGCCATCAGTGAGGGAGCGGTAAACAATGAGCAGTTCTTC
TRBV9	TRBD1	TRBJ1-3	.	CASSVFEGAKAGNTIYF	TGTGCCAGCAGCGTATTTGAGGGGGCAAAGGCCGGAAACACCATATATTTT
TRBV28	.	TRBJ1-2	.	CASSSPGTRPNYGYTF	TGTGCCAGCAGTTCCCCGGGAACTCGGCCTAACTATGGCTACACCTTC
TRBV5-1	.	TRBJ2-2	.	CASSFRGRGFLNTGELFF	TGCGCCAGCAGCTTTCGGGGTCGGGGTTTTTTAAACACCGGGGAGCTGTTTTTT
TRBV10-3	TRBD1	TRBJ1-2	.	CAISEDRVTWGYTF	TGTGCCATCAGTGAGGACAGGGTAACTTGGGGCTACACCTTC